The sequence of this T cell receptor (beta chain) was determined in a study of T-cell memory formation after mild COVID-19. This clonotype turned up a few times. Its target is unknown. TCRdb processed the 5' RACE reads anew with MiXCR; each CDR3 protein has one entry. The sample holds around 300,000 distinct CDR3 sequences, 18% seen once. The study, taken as a whole, reports: A subset of responding clones appeared in pre-infection memory, suggesting cross-reactive memory joined. Day 15 to 85 contracting clones showed balanced CD4/CD8; day 15 to 37 expanders favored CD4+.

This CDR3 region has 15 residues. V was shortened by 3 bases and J by 10 bases, with 16 bases between the two germline ends. CDR1 and CDR2 from the germline V gene are MDHEN and SYDVKM. This receptor was taken from a man between 18 and 29 years old who had mild COVID-19 (a few samples of this study predate the infection). Cell type and time point are not known. The chain links TRBV28 to TRBJ1-6, with D possibly TRBD1 on 5 matching bases. Sequenced material: PBMCs or a T cell subset sorted from them (not recorded which). The CDR3 loop is CASSLGGGVFSPLHF. Written as DNA, the CDR3 is TGTGCCAGCAGTTTGGGGGGGGGGGTTTTCTCACCCCTCCACTTT.